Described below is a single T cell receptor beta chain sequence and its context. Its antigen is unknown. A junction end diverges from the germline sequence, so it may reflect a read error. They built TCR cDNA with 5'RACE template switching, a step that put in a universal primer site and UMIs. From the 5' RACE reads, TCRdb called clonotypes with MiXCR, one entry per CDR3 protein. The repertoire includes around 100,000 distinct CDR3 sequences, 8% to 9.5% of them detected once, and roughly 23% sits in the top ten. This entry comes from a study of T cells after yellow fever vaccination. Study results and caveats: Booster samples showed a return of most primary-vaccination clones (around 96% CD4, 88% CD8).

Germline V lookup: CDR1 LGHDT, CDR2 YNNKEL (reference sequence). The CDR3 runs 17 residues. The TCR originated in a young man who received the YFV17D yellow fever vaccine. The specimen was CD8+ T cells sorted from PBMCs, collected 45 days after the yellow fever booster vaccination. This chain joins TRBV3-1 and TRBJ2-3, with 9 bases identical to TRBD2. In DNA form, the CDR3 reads TGTGCCTGCAGCCAAGATAGAAAGCGGGAGGTCACAGATACGCAGTATTTT. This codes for CACSQDRKREVTDTQYF.